This TCR beta chain was found in a study of response to subunit inactivated influenza vaccine. J gave up 3 bases and V 2 bases, and 11 bases lay outside the gene matches. The CDR3 extends over 17 amino acids. The germline V gene has CDR1 SGHRS and CDR2 YFSETQ. On this clonotype: Its antigen remains unknown.

From the RT-PCR reads, TCRdb called clonotypes with MiXCR, one entry per CDR3 protein. The repertoire holds some 570,000 distinct CDR3 sequences, with 11% as singletons. Study-wide results and caveats: There was a suggestion from the authors that each seasonal influenza vaccination recruits few new T cells.

The sample was also reused in another study, on T cells expressing NK-cell markers. As that study records: It was by 5'RACE template switching with UMIs that TCR beta cDNA was made. Unclear, still, was the HCMV specificity of the expanded NKG2C+ T cell clones.

The chain uses TRBV5-1 and TRBJ2-4, with TRBD1 matching 7 bases. The receptor comes from a middle-aged man who received an inactivated influenza vaccine. The specimen was PBMCs from blood, collected on the day of vaccination. CDR3 sequence reads: CASSFRDRAIGKNIQYF. CDR3 nucleotide sequence: TGCGCCAGCAGCTTCCGTGACAGGGCCATCGGCAAAAACATTCAGTACTTC.